These 18 T cell receptor beta chains were sequenced from one sample in a study of control samples from healthy donors and cancer patients. Method: immunoSEQ multiplex PCR; TCRdb's copy keeps in-frame clones and lacks some. Here the sample spans tens of thousands of clones, approximately 79% being singletons. The sequenced material came from PBMCs. The receptors here all came from a man aged 60 to 69 with head and neck cancer.

This clone was counted only a few times. The rearrangement joins TRBV11-2 to TRBJ2-7; D is perhaps TRBD1 (6 bases). CDR1 is SGHAT and CDR2 is FQNNGV in the germline V gene. The CDR3 extends over 15 amino acids. The V end was cut by 7 bases, the J end by 4 bases, with 20 bases between. The CDR3 nucleotides are TGTGCCAGCACCTACGAGGTGGGGACAATTTACGAGCAGTACTTC. It codes for CASTYEVGTIYEQYF.

The gene calls are TRBV5-1 and TRBJ1-4, with D hard to call. Deletions cut 0 bases from V and 0 bases from J, with 3 bases between. Germline V lookup: CDR1 SGHRS, CDR2 YFSETQ. The CDR3 is 14 residues long. Written as DNA, the CDR3 is TGCGCCAGCAGCTTGGATACAACTAATGAAAAACTGTTTTTT. It specifies CASSLDTTNEKLFF.

This clone was seen more than once but under ten times. J is TRBJ1-5 and V is TRBV7-8; possible D gene TRBD1, 5 bases. Germline CDR1 SGHVS, CDR2 FQNEAQ. Trimming removed 7 bases from V and 2 bases from J, with 12 bases in between. The CDR3 covers 14 residues. As DNA, the CDR3 is TGTGCCAGCACCCCGGGCAGGGGCAATCAGCCCCAGCATTTT. This sequence encodes CASTPGRGNQPQHF.

V usage is TRBV5-1 and J usage is TRBJ2-3; 8 nucleotides agree with TRBD1. The CDR3 covers 14 residues. Germline V gene sequence: CDR1 SGHRS, CDR2 YFSETQ. The ends lost 4 bases at V and 5 bases at J; junction bases unmatched: 6. CDR3 loop: CASSAGQVGDTQYF. The CDR3 DNA reads as TGCGCCAGCAGCGCGGGACAGGTTGGAGATACGCAGTATTTT.

This chain uses TRBV28 with TRBJ2-7, with D perhaps TRBD2 (6 bases). Trimming took off 3 bases at V and 6 bases at J, with 15 bases between the two ends. The CDR3 sequence is 14 residues long. Germline CDR1 is MDHEN and CDR2 is SYDVKM. The chain's CDR3 is CASSFRRGLPEQYF. CDR3 DNA sequence: TGTGCCAGCAGTTTCAGGAGGGGACTTCCCGAGCAGTACTTC.

The chain employs TRBV24-1 and TRBJ2-3; D unresolved. Germline V gives CDR1 KGHDR, CDR2 SFDVKD. The CDR3 consists of 13 residues. The germline V and J ends were trimmed by 4 bases and 2 bases, with 6 bases remaining between them. CDR3 protein: CATSEPFTDTQYF. DNA for the CDR3: TGTGCCACCAGTGAGCCCTTCACAGATACGCAGTATTTT.

The chain has TRBV18 and TRBJ1-1, with 8 bases matching TRBD1. This CDR3 is built from 15 residues. Germline CDR1 KGHSH, CDR2 LQKENI. Trimming took 3 bases from V and 4 from J; bases not matched to a gene: 7. The DNA of the CDR3 is TGTGCCAGCTCACCTCGACAGGGGCCCAGCACTGAAGCTTTCTTT. Protein: CASSPRQGPSTEAFF.

The chain recombines TRBV7-8 with TRBJ1-1, with 8 bases matching TRBD1. The trim removed 1 base at V and 4 bases at J, leaving 5 bases unmatched. CDR3 size: 15 residues. Looked up from germline, CDR1 is SGHVS and CDR2 is FQNEAQ. CDR3 nucleotides: TGTGCCAGCAGCTTAGGAACAGGGGGAAGCACTGAAGCTTTCTTT. Translating it yields CASSLGTGGSTEAFF.

This chain joins TRBV5-1 and TRBJ2-1; 10 nucleotides agree with TRBD2. V dropped 7 bases and J dropped 5; count of bases not matched to a gene: 9. The CDR3 covers 15 residues. Looked up from germline, CDR1 is SGHRS and CDR2 is YFSETQ. The CDR3 is CASRAGTSAHNEQFF. The DNA for the CDR3 is TGCGCCAGCCGCGCGGGGACTAGCGCACACAATGAGCAGTTCTTC.

The chain links TRBV28 to TRBJ2-1; TRBD2 matches 9 bases. Trimming cost V 6 bases and J 7 bases; bases outside gene matches: 10. CDR3 length: 15 residues. CDR1 and CDR2 (germline): MDHEN, SYDVKM. The DNA for the CDR3 is TGTGCCAGCAGCTCAACCGGGACTAGCCCAAATGAGCAGTTCTTC. Translation: CASSSTGTSPNEQFF.

This clone showed up just a few times. V and J are TRBV7-2 and TRBJ2-1; D is unresolved. Trimming pared 1 base from V and 9 bases from J, leaving 13 bases between. CDR3 length: 14 residues. CDR1 is SGHTA, CDR2 FQGNSA, per germline. CDR3 DNA sequence: TGTGCCAGCAGCTTAGAGCCACAGATCCGTGAGCAGTTCTTC. The encoded protein is CASSLEPQIREQFF.

The chain uses TRBV10-3 and TRBJ1-5, with D possibly TRBD1 on 6 matching bases. The CDR3 extends over 16 amino acids. Per the germline V gene, CDR1 is ENHRY and CDR2 is SYGVKD. V was pared by 4 bases and J by 2 bases, with 15 bases between. CDR3 in DNA: TGTGCCATCAGTGGGGGGCAGGCCCTTGGCAATCAGCCCCAGCATTTT. The encoded protein is CAISGGQALGNQPQHF.

This clone was recorded once. This sequence joins TRBV6-5 and TRBJ1-2; TRBD1 agrees at 7 bases. The CDR3 sequence is 14 residues long. With V trimmed by 11 bases and J by 4 bases, 13 bases remained unmatched. The germline V gene has CDR1 MNHEY and CDR2 SVGAGI. The CDR3 is CAVSGGGLTYGYTF. The CDR3 nucleotides read TGTGCCGTGTCAGGGGGAGGACTTACCTATGGCTACACCTTC.

The CDR3 sequence: CASRPTGGNTGELFF. As DNA, the CDR3 is TGTGCCAGCAGACCGACGGGAGGAAACACCGGGGAGCTGTTTTTT. This rearrangement joins TRBV7-2 to TRBJ2-2; 7 nucleotides line up with TRBD2. The CDR3 totals 15 residues. The germline V gene has CDR1 SGHTA and CDR2 FQGNSA. Germline trimming cut 6 bases from V and 2 bases from J; bases unmatched to any gene: 6. Full variable domain (remainder filled in from reference TRBV7-2 and TRBJ2-2): GAGVSQSPSNKVTEKGKDVELRCDPISGHTALYWYRQSLGQGLEFLIYFQGNSAPDKSGLPSDRFSAERTGGSVSTLTIQRTQQEDSAVYLCASRPTGGNTGELFFGEGSRLTVL.

The chain couples TRBV18 to TRBJ1-6; the D gene is possibly TRBD1 (5 bases). CDR1 KGHSH and CDR2 LQKENI come from the germline V gene. CDR3 length: 15 amino acids. V dropped 0 bases and J dropped 10 bases, with 13 bases sitting between them. CDR3 DNA sequence: TGTGCCAGCTCACCACCGTCTGGTAGGGGATCACCCCTCCACTTT. It specifies CASSPPSGRGSPLHF.

The chain combines TRBV29-1 with TRBJ2-7, with D possibly being TRBD2 (6 bases). The CDR3 contains 13 residues. Per the germline V gene, CDR1 is SQVTM and CDR2 is ANQGSEA. Trimming shortened V by 7 bases and J by 0 bases, and 13 bases separated the two germline ends. CDR3 in amino acids: CSGGGRSSYEQYF. The CDR3 coding sequence is TGCAGCGGCGGAGGGCGGAGCTCCTACGAGCAGTACTTC.

This chain links TRBV9 with TRBJ2-5, with D maybe TRBD2 (5 bases). CDR1 and CDR2 from the germline V gene are SGDLS and YYNGEE. The germline V and J ends were trimmed by 0 bases and 1 base, with 13 bases remaining between them. The CDR3 is 16 amino acids. CDR3 sequence reads: CASSVVPLAGQETQYF. CDR3 coding DNA: TGTGCCAGCAGCGTAGTACCCCTAGCAGGCCAAGAGACCCAGTACTTC.

This chain joins TRBV28 and TRBJ2-1, with D hard to call. Between the trimmed V and J ends, which lost 2 bases and 12 bases, there was a span of 11 bases. The CDR3 has 12 amino acids. Germline-derived CDR1 and CDR2 are MDHEN and SYDVKM. The CDR3 DNA reads as TGTGCCAGCAGTTTAAAGGGCCAGTCGCAGTTCTTC. It specifies CASSLKGQSQFF.